The 24 T cell receptor beta chains below come from one sample, sequenced in a study of shared clonotypes between healthy human individuals. The repertoire was sequenced with immunoSEQ multiplex PCR; TCRdb's copy has only in-frame clones and lacks some. Of about a million clones in the sample, about 76% were seen once. Sequencing was carried out using memory CD4+ T cells sorted from blood. As for subset: CD45RA-negative fraction. These receptors were obtained from a man aged 18 to 29 in good health.

The chain joins TRBV15 to TRBJ1-6; D call uncertain. The CDR3 covers 12 residues. The V end was cut by 2 bases, the J end by 9 bases, with 5 bases between. Germline V gives CDR1 LNHNV, CDR2 YYDKDF (reference sequence). The CDR3 DNA sequence: TGTGCCACCAGCAGACCATCTTCACCCCTCCACTTT. Translation gives CATSRPSSPLHF.

V usage is TRBV2 and J usage is TRBJ2-7; maybe TRBD2 (5 bases). Germline V gives CDR1 SNHLY, CDR2 FYNNEI. The CDR3 has 14 residues. V was trimmed by 6 bases and J by 3 bases, leaving 15 bases between them. The CDR3 region is CASSPSPMVYEQYF. In nucleotides, the CDR3 is TGTGCCAGCAGCCCTAGCCCCATGGTCTACGAGCAGTACTTC.

This clone was seen only a few times. The chain has TRBV10-3 and TRBJ2-2; D gene unclear. V was cut by 8 bases and J by 5 bases, with 18 bases left in between. The CDR3 is made up of 15 amino acids. Germline V CDR1 and CDR2: ENHRY, SYGVKD. CDR3 DNA sequence: TGTGCCATCCAGTATTATCCTGGGGAAACCGGGGAGCTGTTTTTT. Its protein is CAIQYYPGETGELFF.

Comment on this clone: Since a much larger clone is just one base distant, this may be a read error. The V call is TRBV10-3, the J call TRBJ1-4, with D possibly matching TRBD1 (5 bases). The CDR3 loop spans 15 amino acids. Germline V gene lookup returns CDR1 ENHRY and CDR2 SYGVKD. The CDR3 here is CAVSESGPTNEKLFF. In nucleotides, the CDR3 is TGTGCCGTCAGTGAGTCGGGGCCAACTAATGAAAAACTGTTTTTT.

J is TRBJ2-7 and V is TRBV7-9, with TRBD2 matching 13 bases. CDR1 is SEHNR, CDR2 FQNEAQ, per germline (reference sequence). There are 16 residues in the CDR3. Germline trimming cut 5 bases from V and 6 bases from J; bases unmatched to any gene: 10. The CDR3 here is CASSQLAGGPSGEQYF. DNA of the CDR3: TGTGCCAGCAGCCAACTAGCGGGGGGGCCGAGTGGCGAGCAGTACTTC.

The CDR3: CATQGGSNQPQHF. The CDR3, as DNA: TGTGCCACACAGGGAGGGAGCAATCAGCCCCAGCATTTT. This sequence joins TRBV10-3 and TRBJ1-5; the D gene is possibly TRBD1 (6 bases). Trimming removed 10 bases at V and 1 base at J, with 11 bases between. The CDR3 is 13 amino acids. Germline CDR1 reads ENHRY; CDR2 reads SYGVKD.

This chain joins TRBV28 and TRBJ2-4, with D possibly TRBD2 on 6 matching bases. This CDR3 has 15 amino acids. CDR1 MDHEN and CDR2 SYDVKM come from the germline V gene. V dropped 5 bases and J dropped 0 bases, with 11 bases sitting between them. The CDR3 nucleotides are TGTGCCAGCAGTCCTAGCGCAATAGCCAAAAACATTCAGTACTTC. Its translation: CASSPSAIAKNIQYF.

This sequence joins TRBV4-3 and TRBJ2-3; 10 positions agree with TRBD1. After removal of 3 bases from V and 0 bases from J, the junction contained 9 bases not matched to a gene. Per germline, CDR1 LGHNA and CDR2 YSLEER. The CDR3 loop spans 18 amino acids. CDR3 protein: CASSQGQGSGLSTDTQYF. Here the CDR3 DNA reads TGCGCCAGCAGCCAGGGACAGGGGAGCGGTCTGAGCACAGATACGCAGTATTTT.

The chain has TRBV4-1 and TRBJ2-7; tentative D call: TRBD2 (5 bases). The CDR3 extends over 13 amino acids. CDR1 and CDR2 (germline): MGHRA, YSYEKL. V was cut by 4 bases and J by 6 bases, with 13 bases left in between. The CDR3 sequence is CASSPYGVGEQYF. CDR3 bases: TGCGCCAGCAGCCCCTACGGGGTTGGCGAGCAGTACTTC.

The chain recombines TRBV27 with TRBJ1-2; the match to TRBD1 covers 10 bases. The CDR3 totals 15 residues. The J segment lost 5 bases and the V segment lost 2 bases, leaving 5 bases of the junction unmatched. Looked up from germline, CDR1 is MNHEY and CDR2 is SMNVEV (reference sequence). In nucleotides, the CDR3 is TGTGCCAGCAGTTTAAAAGGACAGGGGGGTTATGGCTACACCTTC. Its translation: CASSLKGQGGYGYTF.

The chain carries TRBV9 and TRBJ2-3; D not certain. Trimming cost V 0 bases and J 2 bases, with 7 bases left between them. Germline V CDR1 and CDR2: SGDLS, YYNGEE. The CDR3 covers 14 residues. The CDR3 is CASSVVSTTDTQYF. CDR3 sequence (DNA): TGTGCCAGCAGCGTAGTTAGTACCACAGATACGCAGTATTTT.

The J gene is TRBJ2-2, the V gene TRBV7-6; tentatively, D is TRBD2 (5 bases). This CDR3 is 19 amino acids long. Germline V CDR1 and CDR2: SGHVS, FNYEAQ. Trimming stripped 3 bases from V and 0 bases from J, with 20 bases between. The CDR3 bases are TGTGCCAGCAGCTTCTCAGAGGGCCGCGCCCCCTCGAACACCGGGGAGCTGTTTTTT. This encodes CASSFSEGRAPSNTGELFF.

The rearrangement uses TRBV9 and TRBJ1-6; 7 bases line up with TRBD1. This CDR3 contains 14 residues. Per the germline V gene, CDR1 is SGDLS and CDR2 is YYNGEE. The J segment lost 7 bases and the V segment lost 5 bases, leaving 6 bases of the junction unmatched. The CDR3 DNA is TGTGCCAGCAGGGCCGGGACAGAGAATTCACCCCTCCACTTT. Protein product: CASRAGTENSPLHF.

V is TRBV28 and J is TRBJ1-1; D is possibly TRBD1 (6 bases). Per the germline V gene, CDR1 is MDHEN and CDR2 is SYDVKM. CDR3 size: 15 residues. V lost 6 bases and J 2 bases, leaving 16 bases between the germline ends. CDR3: CASSPRGGPNTEAFF. The CDR3 coding sequence is TGTGCCAGCAGCCCAAGAGGGGGGCCAAACACTGAAGCTTTCTTT.

V gene TRBV28 combines with J gene TRBJ1-3; D gene unclear. Trimming took 3 bases from V and 2 from J, leaving 8 bases between them. This CDR3 spans 14 amino acids. The germline V gene has CDR1 MDHEN and CDR2 SYDVKM. The CDR3 DNA reads as TGTGCCAGCAGTTTCGGGGTGGCTGGAAACACCATATATTTT. Amino acids: CASSFGVAGNTIYF. Combining the CDR3 with reference TRBV28 and TRBJ1-3 gives the whole variable domain DVKVTQSSRYLVKRTGEKVFLECVQDMDHENMFWYRQDPGLGLRLIYFSYDVKMKEKGDIPEGYSVSREKKERFSLILESASTNQTSMYLCASSFGVAGNTIYFGEGSWLTVV.

This clone was detected a few times. The V and J genes are TRBV4-2 and TRBJ1-3, with D perhaps TRBD1 (6 bases). The CDR3 spans 18 residues. V lost 1 base and J 0 bases, leaving 16 bases between the germline ends. Germline V CDR1 and CDR2: LGHNA, YNFKEQ. Here the CDR3 DNA reads TGTGCCAGCAGCCAAGGCCCCGTCGGACAGTACTCTGGAAACACCATATATTTT. It encodes CASSQGPVGQYSGNTIYF.

Concerning this clone: Other nucleotide sequences in the sample specify the same CDR3. The rearrangement joins TRBV7-9 to TRBJ1-1; D perhaps matches TRBD1 (6 bases). The CDR3 is made up of 14 amino acids. V shed 0 bases and J shed 11 bases, with 16 bases lying between them. The germline gives CDR1 SEHNR, CDR2 FQNEAQ (reference sequence). CDR3 in amino acids: CASSLALRSGDAFF. Written as DNA, the CDR3 is TGTGCCAGCAGCTTAGCGCTAAGGTCAGGGGATGCTTTCTTT.

This rearrangement joins TRBV7-2 to TRBJ2-2, with D possibly being TRBD2 (5 bases). The CDR3 covers 17 residues. The germline gives CDR1 SGHTA, CDR2 FQGNSA. V lost 1 base, J lost 3 bases, and 15 bases lay in between. The CDR3 DNA reads TGTGCCAGCAGCTTAGGACCGGCAACTAGTGACACCGGGGAGCTGTTTTTT. Its protein product is CASSLGPATSDTGELFF.

This clone has a handful of counts. The rearrangement joins TRBV5-4 to TRBJ1-5; 7 bases align to TRBD1. The CDR3 consists of 15 residues. The V and J ends lost 0 bases and 2 bases, in that order; junction bases with no gene match: 2. The germline V gene encodes CDR1 SGHNT and CDR2 YYREEE (reference sequence). The CDR3 coding sequence is TGTGCCAGCAGCTTGGATGGGACAGGCAATCAGCCCCAGCATTTT. Translating it yields CASSLDGTGNQPQHF.

The V call is TRBV5-1, the J call TRBJ1-2; no firm D call. This CDR3 is built from 13 residues. Trimming cost V 5 bases and J 0 bases, with 8 bases left between them. CDR1 SGHRS and CDR2 YFSETQ come from the germline V gene. The CDR3 spells CASSTAPNYGYTF. The CDR3 DNA reads as TGCGCCAGCAGTACGGCCCCTAACTATGGCTACACCTTC.

The gene calls are TRBV11-3 and TRBJ2-2; possibly TRBD1 for D (5 bases). Trimming shortened V by 5 bases and J by 6 bases, and 19 bases separated the two germline ends. Per germline, CDR1 SGHNT and CDR2 YENEEA. CDR3 size: 16 residues. In nucleotides, the CDR3 is TGTGCCAGCAGCAAAGGCCGCGGCAGGGTCCCCGGGGAGCTGTTTTTT. Residues: CASSKGRGRVPGELFF.

V and J are TRBV9 and TRBJ2-7; TRBD2 matches at 8 bases. The germline V gene encodes CDR1 SGDLS and CDR2 YYNGEE. V dropped 0 bases and J dropped 3; count of bases not matched to a gene: 11. The CDR3 consists of 17 residues. The CDR3 here is CASSVGPAGAGFYEQYF. The DNA of the CDR3 is TGTGCCAGCAGCGTAGGGCCAGCGGGGGCCGGCTTCTACGAGCAGTACTTC.

This clone was observed a single time. The CDR3 here is CASSQELGGGEQFF. The DNA for the CDR3 is TGCGCCAGCAGCCAAGAACTAGGAGGCGGTGAGCAGTTCTTC. This rearrangement joins TRBV4-3 to TRBJ2-1, with a tentative D call TRBD2 (5 bases). Per the germline V gene, CDR1 is LGHNA and CDR2 is YSLEER. V was shortened by 0 bases and J by 9 bases, with 12 bases between the two germline ends. There are 14 residues in the CDR3.

The chain joins TRBV25-1 to TRBJ1-2, with 11 bases aligning to TRBD1. Germline V lookup: CDR1 MGHDK, CDR2 SYGVNS. The CDR3 totals 16 residues. After removal of 4 bases from V and 1 base from J, the junction contained 5 bases not matched to a gene. CDR3 sequence (DNA): TGTGCCAGCAGTGCGGACAGGGGGCCTATTAACTATGGCTACACCTTC. Translating it yields CASSADRGPINYGYTF.